This TCR beta chain is from a study of multiple sclerosis patients with progressive multifocal leukoencephalopathy. This was a survey-level run. Using immunoSEQ multiplex PCR, the repertoire was profiled, and TCRdb retains in-frame clones only, with some absent. The sample carries about 30,000 clones, about 90% recorded once. Indicated time point: time of PML onset. Between roughly 15 and 56 months of natalizumab therapy passed before PML developed in these natalizumab-treated patients. The sequence was obtained from a human donor with progressive multifocal leukoencephalopathy. The material sequenced was PBMCs, taken from a patient treated with natalizumab.

The CDR3 here is CASSAAAELMGEQYF. The CDR3 DNA reads TGTGCCAGCAGCGCTGCCGCTGAATTGATGGGCGAGCAGTACTTC. This chain links TRBV9 with TRBJ2-7, with unresolved D. Germline CDR1 reads SGDLS; CDR2 reads YYNGEE. Trimming removed 3 bases at V and 6 bases at J, with 19 bases between. CDR3 length: 15 amino acids.